This TCR beta chain was captured in a study of blood T cell repertoires in COVID-19. Across the study: In each case, the material was cDNA or gDNA derived from T cells, B-cell-depleted T cells, or PBMCs.

Here immunoSEQ multiplex PCR was the method, and the copy in TCRdb shows in-frame clones only, minus some. The table lists approximately 100,000 clones, more than 80% of them singletons. The table lists this clone with a count of one. The CDR3 consists of 12 residues. CDR1 and CDR2 (germline): MGHDK, SYGVNS. V lost 10 bases, J lost 1 base, and 11 bases lay in between. This TCR was recovered from a human donor in a cohort sampled during active COVID-19. Specimen: peripheral blood. The V and J genes are TRBV25-1 and TRBJ2-7, with a possible D match to TRBD2 (6 bases). The DNA of the CDR3 is TGTGCCACTTCACGGGGGTCCTACGAGCAGTACTTC. As protein: CATSRGSYEQYF.